Below are 27 T cell receptor beta chains sequenced from a single sample in a study of blood T cell repertoires in COVID-19. TCRdb's table, derived via immunoSEQ multiplex PCR, lists solely in-frame clones and lacks some. Counted here are some 240,000 clones, approximately 86% occurring once; the ten biggest clones make up 3.3%. Material: PBMCs or T cells enriched from blood (not recorded which). The origin of the receptors is a woman in her thirties or forties with acute COVID-19.

This clone showed up just a few times. The DNA for the CDR3 is TGTGCCAGTAGCGACAGGGGGCGTAATGAAAAACTGTTTTTT. Translated, it gives CASSDRGRNEKLFF. The chain has TRBV19 and TRBJ1-4, with 10 bases aligning to TRBD1. Germline loops: CDR1 LNHDA, CDR2 SQIVND (reference sequence). The CDR3 extends over 14 amino acids. Germline trimming cut 6 bases from V and 4 bases from J; bases unmatched to any gene: 2.

The chain recombines TRBV19 with TRBJ2-7; 8 nucleotides agree with TRBD1. V gave up 3 bases and J gave up 5 bases; unmatched junction bases: 9. There are 15 residues in the CDR3. Germline V gives CDR1 LNHDA, CDR2 SQIVND (reference sequence). The CDR3 DNA follows: TGTGCCAGTAGTATCAGGGCAGGGGGCTTGGACGAGCAGTACTTC. Protein: CASSIRAGGLDEQYF.

The genes are TRBV3-1 (or the pseudogene TRBV3-2) and TRBJ1-4; no clear D. V lost 3 bases to trimming and J lost 0 bases, with 11 bases between them. The CDR3 totals 16 residues. Germline V gives CDR1 LGHDT, CDR2 YNNKEL (reference sequence). The chain's CDR3 is CASSQRGSATNEKLFF. The DNA for the CDR3 is TGTGCCAGCAGCCAGAGAGGTAGTGCAACTAATGAAAAACTGTTTTTT.

This clone was observed a single time. The chain has TRBV5-8 and TRBJ2-1, with D uncertain. V was cut by 4 bases and J by 7 bases, with 6 bases left in between. This CDR3 is 11 amino acids long. CDR1 is SGHTS, CDR2 YDEGEE, per germline. The CDR3 reads CASSLGNEQFF. The DNA for the CDR3 is TGTGCCAGCAGCCTCGGGAATGAGCAGTTCTTC.

The genes are TRBV3-1 (or the pseudogene TRBV3-2) and TRBJ2-7; 9 bases match TRBD1. The CDR3 is made up of 16 amino acids. Germline values: CDR1 LGHDT, CDR2 YNNKEL (reference sequence). J was trimmed by 0 bases and V by 4 bases; bases with no gene match: 7. The CDR3 loop reads CASSPRSGQGSYEQYF. The CDR3 coding sequence is TGTGCCAGCAGCCCCCGGTCGGGACAGGGCTCCTACGAGCAGTACTTC.

The J gene is TRBJ1-4, the V gene TRBV27; TRBD1 matches at 7 bases. V lost 5 bases to trimming and J lost 7 bases; unmatched junction nucleotides: 16. This CDR3 is 17 amino acids long. Germline CDR1 and CDR2: MNHEY and SMNVEV (reference sequence). CDR3 coding DNA: TGTGCCAGCAGTGCCACCCGTGACAGGGAGGATTTTGAAAAACTGTTTTTT. Translated, it gives CASSATRDREDFEKLFF.

The chain couples TRBV28 to TRBJ1-5; D might be TRBD1 (5 bases). The CDR3 extends over 13 amino acids. The germline V gene has CDR1 MDHEN and CDR2 SYDVKM. Trimming removed 6 bases at V and 6 bases at J, with 12 bases between. This CDR3 reads CASRADRVQPQHF. CDR3 nucleotides: TGTGCCAGCAGAGCAGACAGAGTTCAGCCCCAGCATTTT.

The chain uses TRBV9 and TRBJ1-5; no definite D call. This CDR3 has 14 amino acids. Germline CDR1 is SGDLS and CDR2 is YYNGEE. Deletions cut 0 bases from V and 5 bases from J, with 9 bases between. CDR3 DNA sequence: TGTGCCAGCAGCGTAGGGACTCAAGATCAGCCCCAGCATTTT. Encoded protein: CASSVGTQDQPQHF.

The rearrangement joins TRBV9 to TRBJ1-6; 9 bases are shared with TRBD1. The CDR3 covers 16 residues. The J segment lost 5 bases and the V segment lost 1 base, leaving 4 bases of the junction unmatched. Per germline, CDR1 SGDLS and CDR2 YYNGEE. CDR3 sequence reads: CASSVTGQGNNSPLHF. The CDR3 DNA follows: TGTGCCAGCAGCGTAACTGGACAGGGGAATAATTCACCCCTCCACTTT.

V and J are TRBV7-9 and TRBJ2-5; tentative D call: TRBD2 (5 bases). This CDR3 contains 14 residues. V lost 5 bases to trimming and J lost 7 bases, with 17 bases between them. The germline V gene encodes CDR1 SEHNR and CDR2 FQNEAQ (reference sequence). This CDR3 is CASSPDRGFATQYF. The CDR3 bases are TGTGCCAGCAGCCCGGACCGAGGGTTCGCGACCCAGTACTTC.

The chain recombines TRBV9 with TRBJ1-1, with D perhaps matching TRBD1 (5 bases). CDR3 size: 14 residues. Germline assignment: CDR1 SGDLS and CDR2 YYNGEE. Deletions cut 4 bases from V and 0 bases from J, with 10 bases between. The DNA for the CDR3 is TGTGCCAGCAGCACAGGACACCTGAACACTGAAGCTTTCTTT. It specifies CASSTGHLNTEAFF.

The chain uses TRBV10-3 and TRBJ1-6; 8 bases map to TRBD1. Trimming took 8 bases from V and 6 from J; bases not matched to a gene: 3. The CDR3 is 13 amino acids. Germline V CDR1 and CDR2: ENHRY, SYGVKD. The CDR3 bases are TGTGCCATCGGACAGGGCCTTAATTCACCCCTCCACTTT. This encodes CAIGQGLNSPLHF.

The rearrangement uses TRBV3-1 (or the pseudogene TRBV3-2) and TRBJ2-7; 11 bases are a match to TRBD2. The length of the CDR3 is 15 residues. The germline gives CDR1 LGHDT, CDR2 YNNKEL (reference sequence). Trimming at V came to 4 bases and at J to 3 bases, leaving 5 bases not matched to a gene. The CDR3 spells CASSLAGTSGYEQYF. The CDR3 DNA reads as TGTGCCAGCAGCCTCGCCGGGACTAGCGGCTACGAGCAGTACTTC.

This clone has a handful of counts. The chain couples TRBV30 to TRBJ1-2; D call uncertain. The CDR3 contains 12 residues. From germline, CDR1 is GTSNPN and CDR2 SVGIG (reference sequence). The V end lost 5 bases, the J end lost 5 bases, and 12 bases lay between the germline ends. CDR3 amino acids: CAWGTARYGYTF. Written as DNA, the CDR3 is TGTGCCTGGGGAACGGCGCGGTATGGCTACACCTTC.

The table lists this clone with a count of one. V is TRBV6-5 and J is TRBJ2-7; D may be TRBD1 (5 bases). The CDR3 extends over 15 amino acids. Trimming removed 2 bases at V and 3 bases at J, with 14 bases between. The germline V gene has CDR1 MNHEY and CDR2 SVGAGI. The CDR3 DNA is TGTGCCAGCAGTTACAGTTCTTCGCAGGGCTACGAGCAGTACTTC. This translates into CASSYSSSQGYEQYF.

The J gene is TRBJ2-2, the V gene TRBV5-4; 7 nucleotides align to TRBD2. CDR1 and CDR2 from the germline V gene are SGHNT and YYREEE (reference sequence). The V and J ends lost 0 bases and 8 bases, in that order; junction bases with no gene match: 7. This CDR3 is 15 amino acids long. The CDR3 here is CASSLGGSWTGELFF. The CDR3 bases are TGTGCCAGCAGCTTGGGCGGGAGCTGGACTGGGGAGCTGTTTTTT.

This chain connects TRBV11-3 to TRBJ2-2; 13 nucleotides align to TRBD2. The CDR3 consists of 18 residues. Germline trimming cut 1 base from V and 3 bases from J; bases unmatched to any gene: 5. CDR1 SGHNT and CDR2 YENEEA come from the germline V gene. The chain's CDR3 is CASSLGPLAGGDTGELFF. The CDR3 nucleotides read TGTGCCAGCAGCTTAGGCCCACTAGCGGGAGGGGACACCGGGGAGCTGTTTTTT. Variable domain in full (rest from reference TRBV11-3 and TRBJ2-2): EAGVVQSPRYKIIEKKQPVAFWCNPISGHNTLYWYLQNLGQGPELLIRYENEEAVDDSQLPKDRFSAERLKGVDSTLKIQPAELGDSAVYLCASSLGPLAGGDTGELFFGEGSRLTVL.

This chain links TRBV5-1 with TRBJ2-1, with a tentative D call TRBD2 (5 bases). The CDR3 contains 16 residues. Germline V lookup: CDR1 SGHRS, CDR2 YFSETQ. V was shortened by 0 bases and J by 8 bases, with 18 bases between the two germline ends. CDR3 sequence: CASSLASLGGWHEQFF. Here the CDR3 DNA reads TGCGCCAGCAGCTTGGCTAGCCTAGGCGGGTGGCATGAGCAGTTCTTC.

This sequence joins TRBV5-4 and TRBJ2-1; possible D gene TRBD2, 6 bases. The germline V gene encodes CDR1 SGHNT and CDR2 YYREEE (reference sequence). The V end lost 3 bases, the J end lost 0 bases, and 10 bases lay between the germline ends. CDR3 size: 15 residues. The CDR3 DNA is TGTGCCAGCAGCTATAGCGGATACTCCTACAATGAGCAGTTCTTC. Translation: CASSYSGYSYNEQFF.

The V gene is TRBV7-2, the J gene TRBJ2-1; perhaps TRBD2 as D (6 bases). The CDR3 is 17 residues long. Trimming stripped 7 bases from V and 0 bases from J, with 19 bases between. Germline V CDR1 and CDR2: SGHTA, FQGNSA. Here the CDR3 reads CASNMEASEASYNEQFF. The CDR3, as DNA: TGTGCCAGCAACATGGAGGCTAGCGAGGCCTCCTACAATGAGCAGTTCTTC.

The V and J genes are TRBV6-5 and TRBJ2-7, with TRBD2 identical over 7 bases. CDR3 size: 13 residues. Germline V gene sequence: CDR1 MNHEY, CDR2 SVGAGI. V trimming: 8 bases; J trimming: 4 bases; junction bases outside the gene matches: 8. CDR3 nucleotide sequence: TGTGCCAGCGGACCAGGGAGGGGATACGAGCAGTACTTC. The encoded protein is CASGPGRGYEQYF.

This clone has a single count. The chain joins TRBV11-2 to TRBJ2-1; 7 bases line up with TRBD2. This CDR3 has 14 residues. The germline gives CDR1 SGHAT, CDR2 FQNNGV. V gave up 6 bases and J gave up 9 bases; unmatched junction bases: 11. The CDR3 loop is CASRPPGTGGEQFF. The CDR3 coding sequence is TGTGCCAGCAGACCTCCCGGGACGGGAGGTGAGCAGTTCTTC.

This rearrangement joins TRBV5-8 to TRBJ2-3; 10 nucleotides align to TRBD2. J gave up 5 bases and V 4 bases, and 7 bases lay outside the gene matches. CDR1 SGHTS and CDR2 YDEGEE come from the germline V gene. The CDR3 is 15 amino acids. This CDR3 reads CASSLSGRVIDTQYF. The CDR3 DNA reads as TGTGCCAGCAGCCTCAGCGGGAGGGTGATAGATACGCAGTATTTT.

J is TRBJ2-1 and V is TRBV11-2; 9 bases are shared with TRBD2. The germline gives CDR1 SGHAT, CDR2 FQNNGV. The ends lost 5 bases at V and 2 bases at J; junction bases unmatched: 4. The CDR3 has 15 residues. The CDR3 protein is CASSISGSAYNEQFF. CDR3 DNA sequence: TGTGCCAGCAGCATTAGCGGGAGCGCCTACAATGAGCAGTTCTTC.

This clone was detected a few times. The rearrangement links TRBV6-6 to TRBJ1-2; 9 nucleotides line up with TRBD1. This CDR3 has 15 residues. The V gene's germline CDR1 is MNHNY and CDR2 SVGAGI (reference sequence). The V segment lost 6 bases and the J segment 0 bases; nucleotides outside the gene matches: 5. The CDR3 protein is CASRDRGLSNYGYTF. The CDR3 DNA follows: TGTGCCAGCAGGGACAGGGGCCTTTCTAACTATGGCTACACCTTC.

The chain recombines TRBV5-1 with TRBJ2-3, with D hard to call. Germline CDR1 reads SGHRS; CDR2 reads YFSETQ. V shed 4 bases and J shed 4 bases, with 7 bases lying between them. The CDR3 runs to 12 residues. CDR3 DNA: TGCGCCAGCAGCCCAGTGGCAGATACGCAGTATTTT. It yields the protein CASSPVADTQYF.

CDR3 region: CASSLTSVGQETQYF. The CDR3 DNA follows: TGTGCCAGCAGCTTAACTAGCGTGGGGCAAGAGACCCAGTACTTC. The chain combines TRBV7-8 with TRBJ2-5, with 7 bases matching TRBD2. V lost 2 bases, J lost 2 bases, and 5 bases stayed unmatched. The CDR3 runs 15 residues. Germline values: CDR1 SGHVS, CDR2 FQNEAQ.